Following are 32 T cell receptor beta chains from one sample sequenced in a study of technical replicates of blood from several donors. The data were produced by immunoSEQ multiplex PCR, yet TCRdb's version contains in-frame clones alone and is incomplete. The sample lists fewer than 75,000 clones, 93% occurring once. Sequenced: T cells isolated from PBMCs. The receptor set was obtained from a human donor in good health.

CDR3 DNA sequence: TGTGCCTGGGATGATGGGGGGGTAGGTGGCTACACCTTC. It is translated as CAWDDGGVGGYTF. The J gene is TRBJ1-2, the V gene TRBV30; tentative D call: TRBD1 (5 bases). This CDR3 has 13 amino acids. Germline V CDR1 and CDR2: GTSNPN, SVGIG (reference sequence). The V and J ends lost 5 bases and 7 bases respectively, with 17 bases between them.

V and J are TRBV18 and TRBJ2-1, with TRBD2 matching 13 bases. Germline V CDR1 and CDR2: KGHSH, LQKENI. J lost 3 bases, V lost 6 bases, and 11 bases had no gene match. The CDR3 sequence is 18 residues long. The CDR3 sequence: CASSLGLAGAPNYNEQFF. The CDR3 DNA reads TGTGCCAGCTCCCTTGGACTAGCGGGGGCCCCCAACTACAATGAGCAGTTCTTC.

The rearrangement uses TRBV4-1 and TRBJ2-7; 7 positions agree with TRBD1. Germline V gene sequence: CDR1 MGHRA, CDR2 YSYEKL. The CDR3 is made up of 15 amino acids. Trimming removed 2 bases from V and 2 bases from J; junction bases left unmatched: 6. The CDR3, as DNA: TGCGCCAGCAGCCAACAACAGGGGTCTCCCTACGAGCAGTACTTC. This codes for CASSQQQGSPYEQYF.

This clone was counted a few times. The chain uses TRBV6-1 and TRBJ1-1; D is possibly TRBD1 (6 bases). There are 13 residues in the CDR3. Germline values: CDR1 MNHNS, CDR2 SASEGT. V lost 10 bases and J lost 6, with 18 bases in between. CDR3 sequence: CATNRESNPEAFF. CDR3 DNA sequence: TGTGCCACCAACAGGGAATCAAATCCTGAAGCTTTCTTT.

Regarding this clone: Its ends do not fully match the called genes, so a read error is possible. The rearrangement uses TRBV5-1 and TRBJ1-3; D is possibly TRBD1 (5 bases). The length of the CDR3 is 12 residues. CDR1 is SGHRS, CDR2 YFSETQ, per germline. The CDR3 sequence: CASSLDGRDWDF. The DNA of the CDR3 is TGCGCCAGCAGCTTGGACGGCCGGGACTGGGATTTT.

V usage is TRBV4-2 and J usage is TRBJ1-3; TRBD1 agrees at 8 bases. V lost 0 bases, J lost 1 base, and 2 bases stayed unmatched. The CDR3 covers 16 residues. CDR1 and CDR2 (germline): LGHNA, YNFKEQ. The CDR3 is CASSQDRQGSGNTIYF. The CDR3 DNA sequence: TGTGCCAGCAGCCAAGACCGACAGGGGTCTGGAAACACCATATATTTT.

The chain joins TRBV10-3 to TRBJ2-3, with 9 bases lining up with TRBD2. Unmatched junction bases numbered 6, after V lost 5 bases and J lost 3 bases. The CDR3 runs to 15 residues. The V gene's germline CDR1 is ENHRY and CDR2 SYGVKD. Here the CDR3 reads CAISLSGRGTDTQYF. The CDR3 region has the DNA TGTGCCATCAGTCTTAGCGGGAGAGGGACAGATACGCAGTATTTT.

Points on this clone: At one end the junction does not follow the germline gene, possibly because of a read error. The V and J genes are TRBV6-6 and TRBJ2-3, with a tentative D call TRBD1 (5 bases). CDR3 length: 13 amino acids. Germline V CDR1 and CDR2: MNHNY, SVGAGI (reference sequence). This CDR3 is CASSYSSTDTHYF. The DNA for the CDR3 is TGTGCCAGCAGTTACTCGTCGACAGATACGCATTATTTT.

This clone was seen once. The chain's CDR3 is CASSYDQSYGYTF. CDR3 sequence (DNA): TGTGCCAGCAGTTACGATCAGTCCTATGGCTACACCTTC. V usage is TRBV6-6 and J usage is TRBJ1-2; no definite D call. CDR1 MNHNY and CDR2 SVGAGI come from the germline V gene (reference sequence). The CDR3 extends over 13 amino acids. V was shortened by 2 bases and J by 4 bases, with 8 bases between the two germline ends.

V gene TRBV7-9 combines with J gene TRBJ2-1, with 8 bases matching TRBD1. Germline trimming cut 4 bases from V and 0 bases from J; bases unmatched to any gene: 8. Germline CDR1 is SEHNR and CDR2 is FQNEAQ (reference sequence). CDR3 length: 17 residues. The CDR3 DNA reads TGTGCCAGCAGCTCGAATCAGGGGGCAAGCTCCTACAATGAGCAGTTCTTC. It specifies CASSSNQGASSYNEQFF.

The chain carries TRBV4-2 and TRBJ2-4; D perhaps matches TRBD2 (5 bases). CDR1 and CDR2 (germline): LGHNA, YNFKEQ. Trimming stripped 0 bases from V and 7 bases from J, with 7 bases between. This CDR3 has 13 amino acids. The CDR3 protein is CASSQEERNIQYF. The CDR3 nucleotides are TGTGCCAGCAGCCAAGAAGAGCGGAACATTCAGTACTTC.

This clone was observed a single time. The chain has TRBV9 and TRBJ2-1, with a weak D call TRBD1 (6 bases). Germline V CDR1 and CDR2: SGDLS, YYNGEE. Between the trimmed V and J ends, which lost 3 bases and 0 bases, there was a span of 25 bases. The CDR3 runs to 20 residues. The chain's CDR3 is CASSAQRGWEKKSSYNEQFF. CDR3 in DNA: TGTGCCAGCAGCGCGCAAAGGGGGTGGGAGAAGAAGAGCTCCTACAATGAGCAGTTCTTC.

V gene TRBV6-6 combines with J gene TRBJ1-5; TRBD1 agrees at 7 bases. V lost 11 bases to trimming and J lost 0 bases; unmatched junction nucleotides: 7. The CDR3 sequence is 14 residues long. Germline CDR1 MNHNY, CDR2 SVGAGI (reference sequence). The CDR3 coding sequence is TGTGCCGCGGACAGGACTTCTAGCAATCAGCCCCAGCATTTT. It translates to CAADRTSSNQPQHF.

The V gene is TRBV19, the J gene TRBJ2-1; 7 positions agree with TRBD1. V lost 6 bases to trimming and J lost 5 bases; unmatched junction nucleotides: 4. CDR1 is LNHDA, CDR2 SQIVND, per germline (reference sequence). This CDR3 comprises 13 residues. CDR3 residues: CASSSTGHNEQFF. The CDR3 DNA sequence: TGTGCCAGTAGCTCGACAGGGCACAATGAGCAGTTCTTC.

This CDR3 is CASGTGEQYF. CDR3 sequence (DNA): TGTGCCAGCGGAACCGGGGAGCAGTACTTC. The chain couples TRBV6-5 to TRBJ2-7; D call uncertain. The CDR3 length is 10 residues. Germline values: CDR1 MNHEY, CDR2 SVGAGI. Between the trimmed V and J ends, which lost 8 bases and 7 bases, there was a span of 9 bases.

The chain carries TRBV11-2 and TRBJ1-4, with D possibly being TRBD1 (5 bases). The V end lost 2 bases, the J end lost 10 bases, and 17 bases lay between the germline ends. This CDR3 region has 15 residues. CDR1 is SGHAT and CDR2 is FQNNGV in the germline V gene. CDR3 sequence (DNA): TGTGCCAGCAGCTTACCGGGGCGCGGGGTAGGAAAACTGTTTTTT. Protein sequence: CASSLPGRGVGKLFF.

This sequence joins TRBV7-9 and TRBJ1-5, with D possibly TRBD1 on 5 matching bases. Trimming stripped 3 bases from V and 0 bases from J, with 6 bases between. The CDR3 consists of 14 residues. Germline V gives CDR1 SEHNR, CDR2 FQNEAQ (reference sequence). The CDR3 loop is CASSLGHSNQPQHF. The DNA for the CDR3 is TGTGCCAGCAGCTTGGGGCATAGCAATCAGCCCCAGCATTTT. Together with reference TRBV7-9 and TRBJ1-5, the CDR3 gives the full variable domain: DTGVSQNPRHKITKRGQNVTFRCDPISEHNRLYWYRQTLGQGPEFLTYFQNEAQLEKSRLLSDRFSAERPKGSFSTLEIQRTEQGDSAMYLCASSLGHSNQPQHFGDGTRLSIL.

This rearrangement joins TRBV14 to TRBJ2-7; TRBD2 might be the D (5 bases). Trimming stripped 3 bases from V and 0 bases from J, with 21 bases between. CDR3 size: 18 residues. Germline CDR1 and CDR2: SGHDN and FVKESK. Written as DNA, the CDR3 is TGTGCCAGCAGCCATCCAACCGCGGGTGGTGTCAACTCCTACGAGCAGTACTTC. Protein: CASSHPTAGGVNSYEQYF.

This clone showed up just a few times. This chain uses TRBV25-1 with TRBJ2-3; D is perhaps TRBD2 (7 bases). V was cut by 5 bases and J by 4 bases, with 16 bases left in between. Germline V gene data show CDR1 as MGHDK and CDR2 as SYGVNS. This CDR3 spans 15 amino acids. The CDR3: CASSPYRGAADTQYF. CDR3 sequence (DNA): TGTGCCAGCAGTCCCTATCGGGGGGCCGCAGATACGCAGTATTTT.

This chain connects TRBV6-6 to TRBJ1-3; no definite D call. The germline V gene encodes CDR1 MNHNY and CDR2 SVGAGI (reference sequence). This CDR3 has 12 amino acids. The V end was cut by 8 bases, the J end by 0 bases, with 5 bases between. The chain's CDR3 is CASESSGNTIYF. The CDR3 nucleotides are TGTGCCAGCGAGAGCTCTGGAAACACCATATATTTT.

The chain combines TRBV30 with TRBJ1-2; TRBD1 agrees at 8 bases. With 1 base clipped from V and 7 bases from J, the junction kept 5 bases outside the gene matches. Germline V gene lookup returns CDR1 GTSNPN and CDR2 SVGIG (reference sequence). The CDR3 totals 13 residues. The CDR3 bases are TGTGCCTGGAGTGACCAGGGGGCGCGTGGCTACACCTTC. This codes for CAWSDQGARGYTF.

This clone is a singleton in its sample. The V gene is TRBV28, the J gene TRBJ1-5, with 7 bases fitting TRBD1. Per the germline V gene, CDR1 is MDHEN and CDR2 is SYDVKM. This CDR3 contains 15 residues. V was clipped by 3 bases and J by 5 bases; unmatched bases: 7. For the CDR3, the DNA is TGTGCCAGCAGTTTTTTGACAGGGCTGGATCAGCCCCAGCATTTT. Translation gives CASSFLTGLDQPQHF.

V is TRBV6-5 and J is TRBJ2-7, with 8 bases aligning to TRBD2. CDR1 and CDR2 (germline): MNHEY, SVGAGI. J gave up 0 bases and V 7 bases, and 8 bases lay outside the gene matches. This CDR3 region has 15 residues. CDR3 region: CASTSGGTSSYEQYF. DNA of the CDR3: TGTGCCAGCACCTCGGGGGGGACTAGCTCCTACGAGCAGTACTTC.

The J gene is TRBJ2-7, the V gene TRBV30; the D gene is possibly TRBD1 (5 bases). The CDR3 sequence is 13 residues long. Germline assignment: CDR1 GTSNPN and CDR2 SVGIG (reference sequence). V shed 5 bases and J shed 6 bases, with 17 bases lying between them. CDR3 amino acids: CAWEGIRAGEQYF. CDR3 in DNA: TGTGCCTGGGAAGGTATCAGGGCAGGCGAGCAGTACTTC.

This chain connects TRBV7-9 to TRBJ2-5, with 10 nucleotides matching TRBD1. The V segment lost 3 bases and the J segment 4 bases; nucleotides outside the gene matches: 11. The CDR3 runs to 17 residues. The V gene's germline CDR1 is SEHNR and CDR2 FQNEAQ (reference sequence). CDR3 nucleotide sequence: TGTGCCAGCAGCTTTCGCCGGACAGGGGGATTCTCAGAGACCCAGTACTTC. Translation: CASSFRRTGGFSETQYF.

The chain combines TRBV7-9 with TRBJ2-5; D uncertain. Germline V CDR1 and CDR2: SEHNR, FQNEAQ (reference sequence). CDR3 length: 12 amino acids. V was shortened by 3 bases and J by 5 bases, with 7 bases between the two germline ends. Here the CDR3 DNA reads TGTGCCAGCAGCTTTTCTCGGGAGACCCAGTACTTC. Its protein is CASSFSRETQYF.

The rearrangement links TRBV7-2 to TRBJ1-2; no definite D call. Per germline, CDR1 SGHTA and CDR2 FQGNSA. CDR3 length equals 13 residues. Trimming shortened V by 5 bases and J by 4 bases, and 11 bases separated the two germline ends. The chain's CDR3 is CASSPGRLYGYTF. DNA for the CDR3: TGTGCCAGCAGCCCCGGGAGGCTCTATGGCTACACCTTC.

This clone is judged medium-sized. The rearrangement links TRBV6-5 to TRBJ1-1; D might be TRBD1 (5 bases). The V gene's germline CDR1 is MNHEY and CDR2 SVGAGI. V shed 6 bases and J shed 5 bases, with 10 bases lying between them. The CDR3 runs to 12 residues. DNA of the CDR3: TGTGCCAGCAGCAGGGAAGGTACTGAAGCTTTCTTT. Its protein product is CASSREGTEAFF.

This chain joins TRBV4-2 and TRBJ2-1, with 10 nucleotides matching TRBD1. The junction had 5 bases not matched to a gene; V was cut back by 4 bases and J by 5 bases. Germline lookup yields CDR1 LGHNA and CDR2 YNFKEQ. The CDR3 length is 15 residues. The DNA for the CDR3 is TGTGCCAGCAGCCTCCCGGGACAGGGGAACAATGAGCAGTTCTTC. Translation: CASSLPGQGNNEQFF.

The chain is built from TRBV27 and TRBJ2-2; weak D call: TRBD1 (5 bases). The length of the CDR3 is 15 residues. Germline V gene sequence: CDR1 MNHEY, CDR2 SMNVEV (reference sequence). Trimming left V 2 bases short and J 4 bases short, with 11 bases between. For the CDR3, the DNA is TGTGCCAGCAGTTTAAACGGACACCTCACCGGGGAGCTGTTTTTT. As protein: CASSLNGHLTGELFF.

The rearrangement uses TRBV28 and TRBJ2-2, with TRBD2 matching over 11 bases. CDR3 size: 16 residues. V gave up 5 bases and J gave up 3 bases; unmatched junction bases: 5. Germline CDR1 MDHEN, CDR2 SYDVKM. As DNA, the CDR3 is TGTGCCAGCAGTGCCGGGACTAGCGGCCACACCGGGGAGCTGTTTTTT. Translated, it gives CASSAGTSGHTGELFF.

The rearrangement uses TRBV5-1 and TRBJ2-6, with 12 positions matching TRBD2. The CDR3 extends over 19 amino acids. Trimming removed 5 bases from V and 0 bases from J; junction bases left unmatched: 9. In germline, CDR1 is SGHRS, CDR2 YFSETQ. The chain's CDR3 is CASRTGTSGPSSGANVLTF. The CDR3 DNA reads TGCGCCAGCAGAACGGGGACTAGCGGGCCCAGCTCTGGGGCCAACGTCCTGACTTTC.